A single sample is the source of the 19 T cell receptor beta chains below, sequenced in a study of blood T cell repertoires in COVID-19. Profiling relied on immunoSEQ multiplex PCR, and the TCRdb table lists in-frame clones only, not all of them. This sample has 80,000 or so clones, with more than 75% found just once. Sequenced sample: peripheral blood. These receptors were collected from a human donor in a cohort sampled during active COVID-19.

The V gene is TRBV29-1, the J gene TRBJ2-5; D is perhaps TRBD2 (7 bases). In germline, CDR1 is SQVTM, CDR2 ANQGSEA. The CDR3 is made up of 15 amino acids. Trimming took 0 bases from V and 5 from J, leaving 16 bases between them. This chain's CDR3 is CSVEDLRGARETQYF. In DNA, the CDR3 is TGCAGCGTTGAAGATCTTCGGGGGGCTCGGGAGACCCAGTACTTC.

Written as DNA, the CDR3 is TGTGCCGCCCGGGACAGGACCTCTGGGGCCAACGTCCTGACTTTC. It codes for CAARDRTSGANVLTF. This chain uses TRBV19 with TRBJ2-6; TRBD1 agrees at 8 bases. CDR3 length equals 15 residues. Germline assignment: CDR1 LNHDA and CDR2 SQIVND (reference sequence). Trimming took 11 bases from V and 0 from J; bases not matched to a gene: 6.

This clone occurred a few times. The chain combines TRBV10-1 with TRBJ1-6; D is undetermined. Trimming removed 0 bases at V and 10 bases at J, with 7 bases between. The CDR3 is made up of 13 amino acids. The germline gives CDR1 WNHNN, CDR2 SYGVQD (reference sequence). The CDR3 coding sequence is TGCGCCAGCAGTGAGTCGGAGGTCTCACCCCTCCACTTT. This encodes CASSESEVSPLHF.

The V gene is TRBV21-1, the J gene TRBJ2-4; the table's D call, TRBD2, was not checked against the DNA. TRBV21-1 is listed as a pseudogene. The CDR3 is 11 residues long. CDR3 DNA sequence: TGTGCCAGCTCCGGGAGACCGTTACGGTACTTC. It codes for CASSGRPLRYF.

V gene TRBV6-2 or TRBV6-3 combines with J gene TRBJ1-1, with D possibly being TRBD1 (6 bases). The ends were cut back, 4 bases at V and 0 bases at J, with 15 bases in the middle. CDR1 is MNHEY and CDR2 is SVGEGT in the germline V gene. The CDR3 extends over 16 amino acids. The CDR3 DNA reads TGTGCCAGCAGTTTCAGAGCGGGGGGCCTGAACACTGAAGCTTTCTTT. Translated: CASSFRAGGLNTEAFF.

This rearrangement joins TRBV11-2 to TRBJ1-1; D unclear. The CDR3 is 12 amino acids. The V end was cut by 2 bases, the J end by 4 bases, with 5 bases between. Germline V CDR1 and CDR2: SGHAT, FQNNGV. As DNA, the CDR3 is TGTGCCAGCAGCTTATACGGCACTGAAGCTTTCTTT. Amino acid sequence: CASSLYGTEAFF. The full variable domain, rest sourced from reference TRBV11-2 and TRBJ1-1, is EAGVAQSPRYKIIEKRQSVAFWCNPISGHATLYWYQQILGQGPKLLIQFQNNGVVDDSQLPKDRFSAERLKGVDSTLKIQPAKLEDSAVYLCASSLYGTEAFFGQGTRLTVV.

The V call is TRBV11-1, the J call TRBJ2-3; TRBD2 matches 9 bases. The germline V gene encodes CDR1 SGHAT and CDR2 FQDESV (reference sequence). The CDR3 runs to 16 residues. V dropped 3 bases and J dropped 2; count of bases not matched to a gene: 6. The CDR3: CASSLTSGKSTDTQYF. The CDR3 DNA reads TGTGCCAGCAGCTTGACTAGCGGAAAATCCACAGATACGCAGTATTTT.

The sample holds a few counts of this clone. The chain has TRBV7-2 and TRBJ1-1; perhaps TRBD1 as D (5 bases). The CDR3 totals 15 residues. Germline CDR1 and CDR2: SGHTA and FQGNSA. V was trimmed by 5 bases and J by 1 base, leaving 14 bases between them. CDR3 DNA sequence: TGTGCCAGCAGCCCCGACGCGGGGCGGAACACTGAAGCTTTCTTT. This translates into CASSPDAGRNTEAFF.

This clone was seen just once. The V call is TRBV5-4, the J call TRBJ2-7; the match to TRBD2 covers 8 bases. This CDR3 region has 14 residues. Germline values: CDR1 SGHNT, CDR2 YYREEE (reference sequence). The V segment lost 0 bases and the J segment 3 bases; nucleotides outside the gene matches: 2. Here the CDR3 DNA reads TGTGCCAGCAGCTTGGCCCGGGGGGGCTACGAGCAGTACTTC. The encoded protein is CASSLARGGYEQYF.

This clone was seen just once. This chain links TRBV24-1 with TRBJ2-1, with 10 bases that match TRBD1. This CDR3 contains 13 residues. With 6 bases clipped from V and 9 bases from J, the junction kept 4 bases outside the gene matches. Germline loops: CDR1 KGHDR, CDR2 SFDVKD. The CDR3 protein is CATSRQGASEQFF. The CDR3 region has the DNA TGTGCCACCAGTAGACAGGGGGCGAGTGAGCAGTTCTTC.

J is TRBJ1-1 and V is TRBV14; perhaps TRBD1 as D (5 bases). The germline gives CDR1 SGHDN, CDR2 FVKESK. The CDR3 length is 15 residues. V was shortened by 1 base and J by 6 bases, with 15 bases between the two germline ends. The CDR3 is CASSQVRGGGPEAFF. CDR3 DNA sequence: TGTGCCAGCAGCCAAGTCCGGGGGGGAGGGCCTGAAGCTTTCTTT.

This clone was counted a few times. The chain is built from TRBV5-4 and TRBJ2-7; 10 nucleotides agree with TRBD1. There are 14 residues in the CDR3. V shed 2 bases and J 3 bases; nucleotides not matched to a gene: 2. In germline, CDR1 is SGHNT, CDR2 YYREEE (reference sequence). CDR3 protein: CASSFGTGVYEQYF. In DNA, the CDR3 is TGTGCCAGCAGCTTCGGGACAGGGGTCTACGAGCAGTACTTC.

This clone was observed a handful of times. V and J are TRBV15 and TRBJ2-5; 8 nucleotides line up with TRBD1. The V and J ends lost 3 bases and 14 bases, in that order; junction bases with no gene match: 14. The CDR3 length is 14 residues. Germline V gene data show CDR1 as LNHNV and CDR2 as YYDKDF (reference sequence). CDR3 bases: TGTGCCACCAGCAGGAAGACAGGGGACGGAATAATATACTTC. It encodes CATSRKTGDGIIYF.

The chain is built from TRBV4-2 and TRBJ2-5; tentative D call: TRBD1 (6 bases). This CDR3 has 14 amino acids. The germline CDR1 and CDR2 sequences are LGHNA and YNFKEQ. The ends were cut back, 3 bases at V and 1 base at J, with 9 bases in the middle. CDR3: CASSHGQPQETQYF. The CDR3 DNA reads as TGTGCCAGCAGCCACGGACAGCCCCAAGAGACCCAGTACTTC.

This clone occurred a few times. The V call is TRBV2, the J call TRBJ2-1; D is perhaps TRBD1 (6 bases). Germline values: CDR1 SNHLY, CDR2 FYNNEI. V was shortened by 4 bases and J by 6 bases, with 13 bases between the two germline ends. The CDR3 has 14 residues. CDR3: CASSGTRRGNEQFF. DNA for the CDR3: TGTGCCAGCAGTGGGACACGCAGGGGCAATGAGCAGTTCTTC.

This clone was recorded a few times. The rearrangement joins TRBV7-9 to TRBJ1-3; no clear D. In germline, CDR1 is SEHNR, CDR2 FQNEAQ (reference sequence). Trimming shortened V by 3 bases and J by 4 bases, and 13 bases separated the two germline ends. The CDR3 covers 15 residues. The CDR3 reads CASSFSTNSGNTIYF. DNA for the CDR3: TGTGCCAGCAGCTTCTCCACGAACTCGGGAAACACCATATATTTT.

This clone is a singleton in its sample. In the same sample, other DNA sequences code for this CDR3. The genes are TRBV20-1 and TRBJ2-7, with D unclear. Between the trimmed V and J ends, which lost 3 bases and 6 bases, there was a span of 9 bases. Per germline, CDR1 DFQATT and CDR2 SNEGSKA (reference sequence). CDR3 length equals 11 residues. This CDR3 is CSARSGFEQYF. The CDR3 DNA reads TGCAGTGCTAGGTCGGGTTTCGAGCAGTACTTC.

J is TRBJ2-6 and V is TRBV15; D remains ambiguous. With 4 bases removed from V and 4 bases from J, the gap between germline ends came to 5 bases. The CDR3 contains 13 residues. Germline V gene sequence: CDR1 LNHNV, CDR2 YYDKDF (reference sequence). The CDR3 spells CATSISGANVLTF. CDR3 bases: TGTGCCACCAGCATCTCCGGGGCCAACGTCCTGACTTTC.

The CDR3 is CASSPRDSSNYGYTF. The CDR3 bases are TGTGCCAGCTCACCCCGGGACAGCTCTAACTATGGCTACACCTTC. This chain connects TRBV18 to TRBJ1-2, with 7 positions matching TRBD1. With 3 bases clipped from V and 0 bases from J, the junction kept 4 bases outside the gene matches. CDR3 length: 15 amino acids. Germline V gene sequence: CDR1 KGHSH, CDR2 LQKENI.